The 28 T cell receptor beta chains below come from one sample, sequenced in a study of cytomegalovirus exposure and HLA in healthy donors. PCR employed 60 Vbeta and 13 Jbeta primers. The repertoire was sequenced with immunoSEQ multiplex PCR; TCRdb's copy has only in-frame clones and lacks some. The table shows about 120,000 clones, with about three fifths occurring only once. Sequenced sample: PBMCs. The receptors shown here come from a man aged 35 to 55 in good health and CMV-seropositive.

This rearrangement joins TRBV7-2 to TRBJ2-3; 9 bases are shared with TRBD1. The CDR3 consists of 14 residues. V gave up 7 bases and J gave up 1 base; unmatched junction bases: 3. CDR1 is SGHTA and CDR2 is FQGNSA in the germline V gene. The CDR3 spells CASTRDRGTDTQYF. CDR3 bases: TGTGCCAGCACCCGGGACAGGGGCACAGATACGCAGTATTTT.

This sequence joins TRBV11-3 and TRBJ2-7; 7 bases fit TRBD1. This CDR3 comprises 14 residues. The V and J ends lost 0 bases and 3 bases, in that order; junction bases with no gene match: 2. Germline lookup yields CDR1 SGHNT and CDR2 YENEEA. The CDR3 region has the DNA TGTGCCAGCAGCTTAGAGGGACAGAGCTACGAGCAGTACTTC. Its protein is CASSLEGQSYEQYF.

This rearrangement joins TRBV28 to TRBJ2-7; 15 nucleotides align to TRBD2. Germline CDR1 MDHEN, CDR2 SYDVKM. The CDR3 extends over 16 amino acids. V lost 8 bases to trimming and J lost 7 bases; unmatched junction nucleotides: 12. CDR3 sequence reads: CASGLAGGPGAGEQYF. The CDR3 DNA reads TGTGCCAGCGGACTAGCGGGAGGGCCTGGGGCGGGGGAGCAGTACTTC.

This clone was observed a few times. The chain combines TRBV9 with TRBJ1-3; D perhaps matches TRBD1 (6 bases). CDR1 and CDR2 from the germline V gene are SGDLS and YYNGEE. Trimming took 3 bases from V and 4 from J, leaving 11 bases between them. This CDR3 is built from 14 residues. The CDR3 sequence: CASSAGHTGNTIYF. The CDR3 nucleotides are TGTGCCAGCAGCGCGGGACATACCGGAAACACCATATATTTT.

This chain links TRBV6-5 with TRBJ1-4; D possibly corresponds to TRBD1 (6 bases). V lost 0 bases and J lost 5, with 7 bases in between. CDR1 MNHEY and CDR2 SVGAGI come from the germline V gene. The CDR3 is made up of 14 amino acids. This CDR3 reads CASSYSGGNEKLFF. CDR3 coding DNA: TGTGCCAGCAGTTACTCAGGGGGAAATGAAAAACTGTTTTTT.

The rearrangement uses TRBV18 and TRBJ1-2; 7 bases fit TRBD1. The germline CDR1 and CDR2 sequences are KGHSH and LQKENI. This CDR3 spans 16 amino acids. V shed 6 bases and J 0 bases; nucleotides not matched to a gene: 10. This chain's CDR3 is CASSDREGGSNYGYTF. In DNA, the CDR3 is TGTGCCAGCTCCGACAGGGAAGGAGGTTCTAACTATGGCTACACCTTC.

This clone was detected once. Other DNA sequences in the sample encode the same CDR3. This chain joins TRBV27 and TRBJ2-5; 7 positions agree with TRBD2. The CDR3 runs 13 residues. V trimming: 6 bases; J trimming: 5 bases; junction bases outside the gene matches: 6. Germline V gives CDR1 MNHEY, CDR2 SMNVEV (reference sequence). The CDR3 coding sequence is TGTGCCAGCAGCCCTAGGACTAGGGAGACCCAGTACTTC. Translating it yields CASSPRTRETQYF.

The chain joins TRBV19 to TRBJ1-4; tentative D call: TRBD1 (6 bases). V lost 8 bases, J lost 8 bases, and 21 bases lay in between. This CDR3 comprises 15 residues. In germline, CDR1 is LNHDA, CDR2 SQIVND (reference sequence). The CDR3 spells CASQRRGGREEKLFF. CDR3 DNA sequence: TGTGCCAGTCAAAGGAGAGGGGGACGAGAGGAAAAACTGTTTTTT. Supplemented by reference TRBV19 and TRBJ1-4, the full variable domain reads DGGITQSPKYLFRKEGQNVTLSCEQNLNHDAMYWYRQDPGQGLRLIYYSQIVNDFQKGDIAEGYSVSREKKESFPLTVTSAQKNPTAFYLCASQRRGGREEKLFFGSGTQLSVL.

This clone has a handful of counts. The rearrangement links TRBV7-2 to TRBJ2-1; possibly TRBD2 for D (5 bases). Germline CDR1 and CDR2: SGHTA and FQGNSA. This CDR3 region has 15 residues. V was trimmed by 6 bases and J by 6 bases, leaving 18 bases between them. Here the CDR3 reads CASSRTGLSGNEQFF. The CDR3 DNA reads as TGTGCCAGCAGTCGGACGGGCCTCAGCGGCAATGAGCAGTTCTTC.

The CDR3 region has the DNA TGTGCCAGCAGTTTAACCGGGACAGGGGATGACATTCAGTACTTC. It translates to CASSLTGTGDDIQYF. The V and J genes are TRBV28 and TRBJ2-4; 10 bases map to TRBD1. The V and J ends lost 2 bases and 8 bases, in that order; junction bases with no gene match: 6. The CDR3 totals 15 residues. Germline V gives CDR1 MDHEN, CDR2 SYDVKM.

This clone was observed a few times. CDR3 DNA: TGTGCCAGCAGTTCCCTCGGACAGGCGAACACTGAAGCTTTCTTT. It yields the protein CASSSLGQANTEAFF. The rearrangement links TRBV27 to TRBJ1-1; 7 bases map to TRBD1. Germline V gene data show CDR1 as MNHEY and CDR2 as SMNVEV (reference sequence). CDR3 length equals 15 residues. V trimming: 4 bases; J trimming: 1 base; junction bases outside the gene matches: 6.

This chain uses TRBV19 with TRBJ1-4; TRBD1 aligns across 8 bases. Trimming cost V 1 base and J 10 bases; bases outside gene matches: 5. CDR1 is LNHDA and CDR2 is SQIVND in the germline V gene (reference sequence). This CDR3 spans 14 amino acids. The CDR3 protein is CASSIGTGMGKLFF. The DNA of the CDR3 is TGTGCCAGTAGTATAGGGACAGGGATGGGAAAACTGTTTTTT. Variable domain in full (rest from reference TRBV19 and TRBJ1-4): DGGITQSPKYLFRKEGQNVTLSCEQNLNHDAMYWYRQDPGQGLRLIYYSQIVNDFQKGDIAEGYSVSREKKESFPLTVTSAQKNPTAFYLCASSIGTGMGKLFFGSGTQLSVL.

The chain joins TRBV6-1 to TRBJ1-3; D may be TRBD1 (5 bases). Germline values: CDR1 MNHNS, CDR2 SASEGT. The V gene lost 6 bases and the J gene lost 3 bases, with 12 bases spanning the gap. The CDR3 runs 14 residues. Here the CDR3 reads CASRGGFGGNTIYF. CDR3 sequence (DNA): TGTGCCAGCAGGGGGGGTTTCGGTGGAAACACCATATATTTT.

The J gene is TRBJ2-2, the V gene TRBV15, with 11 bases lining up with TRBD2. Germline V lookup: CDR1 LNHNV, CDR2 YYDKDF (reference sequence). Germline trimming cut 2 bases from V and 5 bases from J; bases unmatched to any gene: 7. CDR3 length equals 17 residues. The CDR3 DNA reads as TGTGCCACCAGCAGAAGACTAGCGGGAAGGTGGACCGGGGAGCTGTTTTTT. Its translation: CATSRRLAGRWTGELFF.

The V gene is TRBV7-9, the J gene TRBJ2-1; 9 bases line up with TRBD2. The CDR3 is made up of 15 amino acids. Germline loops: CDR1 SEHNR, CDR2 FQNEAQ (reference sequence). The ends lost 5 bases at V and 9 bases at J; junction bases unmatched: 11. Written as DNA, the CDR3 is TGTGCCAGCAGCAAGATAGCGGGAGAGAGGCGTGAGCAGTTCTTC. Translation: CASSKIAGERREQFF.

The V gene is TRBV18, the J gene TRBJ2-1, with D uncertain. The germline CDR1 and CDR2 sequences are KGHSH and LQKENI. The CDR3 is 18 amino acids. V was cut by 3 bases and J by 0 bases, with 18 bases left in between. The CDR3 reads CASSPIGRLMRSYNEQFF. For the CDR3, the DNA is TGTGCCAGCTCACCCATCGGCAGGTTGATGCGCTCCTACAATGAGCAGTTCTTC.

This sequence joins TRBV7-2 and TRBJ2-1; D is possibly TRBD2 (6 bases). CDR1 and CDR2 (germline): SGHTA, FQGNSA. This CDR3 is built from 17 residues. Trimming stripped 1 base from V and 0 bases from J, with 13 bases between. The CDR3 region is CASSLVAGLSSYNEQFF. The CDR3 coding sequence is TGTGCCAGCAGCTTAGTGGCGGGGTTGAGCTCCTACAATGAGCAGTTCTTC.

V gene TRBV2 combines with J gene TRBJ1-1; 7 nucleotides align to TRBD1. Germline CDR1 and CDR2: SNHLY and FYNNEI. This CDR3 spans 15 amino acids. The V segment lost 2 bases and the J segment 2 bases; nucleotides outside the gene matches: 5. The CDR3 spells CASSEQGDLNTEAFF. CDR3 DNA: TGTGCCAGCAGTGAACAGGGGGACCTTAACACTGAAGCTTTCTTT.

V usage is TRBV7-2 and J usage is TRBJ2-7, with D maybe TRBD2 (5 bases). This CDR3 has 14 residues. Germline V gene lookup returns CDR1 SGHTA and CDR2 FQGNSA. V lost 6 bases and J lost 1, with 13 bases in between. CDR3 sequence reads: CASSFGLGSYEQYF. The CDR3, as DNA: TGTGCCAGCAGTTTCGGACTCGGGTCCTACGAGCAGTACTTC.

This clone was seen a handful of times. The chain uses TRBV28 and TRBJ1-4; a possible D gene is TRBD1 (6 bases). Germline V lookup: CDR1 MDHEN, CDR2 SYDVKM. This CDR3 region has 13 residues. Trimming cost V 7 bases and J 6 bases, with 12 bases left between them. The CDR3 region is CASKKDSYEKLFF. For the CDR3, the DNA is TGTGCCAGCAAGAAGGACAGCTATGAAAAACTGTTTTTT. Based on the CDR3 plus reference TRBV28 and TRBJ1-4, the full variable domain is DVKVTQSSRYLVKRTGEKVFLECVQDMDHENMFWYRQDPGLGLRLIYFSYDVKMKEKGDIPEGYSVSREKKERFSLILESASTNQTSMYLCASKKDSYEKLFFGSGTQLSVL.

This rearrangement joins TRBV10-3 to TRBJ2-2; D might be TRBD2 (5 bases). The CDR3 is made up of 12 amino acids. V was trimmed by 9 bases and J by 8 bases, leaving 13 bases between them. Looked up from germline, CDR1 is ENHRY and CDR2 is SYGVKD. CDR3 sequence: CAIAPGVGELFF. CDR3 nucleotide sequence: TGTGCCATAGCACCCGGGGTTGGGGAGCTGTTTTTT.

In its sample, this clone was seen a few times. The chain's CDR3 is CASGRTGPYEQYF. CDR3 DNA sequence: TGTGCCAGCGGACGGACAGGGCCCTACGAGCAGTACTTC. This rearrangement joins TRBV2 to TRBJ2-7, with 8 nucleotides matching TRBD1. V lost 8 bases, J lost 2 bases, and 5 bases stayed unmatched. Germline V gene data show CDR1 as SNHLY and CDR2 as FYNNEI. The CDR3 is 13 amino acids.

This chain uses TRBV6-5 with TRBJ2-7; D is unresolved. The CDR3 covers 14 residues. The V gene's germline CDR1 is MNHEY and CDR2 SVGAGI. Between the trimmed V and J ends, which lost 6 bases and 1 base, there was a span of 13 bases. The CDR3 DNA is TGTGCCAGCAGGGCCGACTGGAATTCCTACGAGCAGTACTTC. It codes for CASRADWNSYEQYF.

The chain employs TRBV2 and TRBJ2-3, with 7 bases matching TRBD2. The CDR3 extends over 12 amino acids. With V trimmed by 8 bases and J by 4 bases, 3 bases remained unmatched. Germline assignment: CDR1 SNHLY and CDR2 FYNNEI. CDR3 DNA sequence: TGTGCCAGCGGAACTAGCGCAGATACGCAGTATTTT. This sequence encodes CASGTSADTQYF.

J is TRBJ1-3 and V is TRBV11-2; no clear D. CDR3 size: 14 residues. Germline loops: CDR1 SGHAT, CDR2 FQNNGV. The ends were cut back, 2 bases at V and 2 bases at J, with 7 bases in the middle. CDR3 nucleotides: TGTGCCAGCAGCTTAACTTCTCCTGGAAACACCATATATTTT. The encoded protein is CASSLTSPGNTIYF.

The V call is TRBV2, the J call TRBJ2-2, with D perhaps matching TRBD1 (6 bases). From germline, CDR1 is SNHLY and CDR2 FYNNEI. CDR3 size: 15 residues. V was cut by 2 bases and J by 6 bases, with 13 bases left in between. CDR3 nucleotides: TGTGCCAGCAGTGAAACAGGGAATGGAGCCGGGGAGCTGTTTTTT. This encodes CASSETGNGAGELFF.

The rearrangement uses TRBV4-1 and TRBJ2-7, with a tentative D call TRBD1 (5 bases). Trimming stripped 0 bases from V and 3 bases from J, with 12 bases between. The CDR3 sequence is 15 residues long. Germline CDR1 and CDR2: MGHRA and YSYEKL. CDR3 residues: CASSQEPRADYEQYF. CDR3 DNA: TGCGCCAGCAGCCAAGAACCCAGGGCCGACTACGAGCAGTACTTC.

The chain is built from TRBV6-5 and TRBJ2-7, with 8 positions matching TRBD2. The germline V gene has CDR1 MNHEY and CDR2 SVGAGI. J gave up 3 bases and V 3 bases, and 4 bases lay outside the gene matches. The CDR3 loop spans 14 amino acids. CDR3 sequence: CASSYAGGLYEQYF. The CDR3 DNA is TGTGCCAGCAGTTATGCGGGGGGCCTCTACGAGCAGTACTTC.